The subject of this entry is one T cell receptor beta chain. Its antigen is currently unknown. MiXCR, applied by TCRdb to the 5' RACE reads, yields one record per CDR3 protein. Of around 370,000 distinct CDR3 sequences listed, over 20% were seen once; the top ten hold approximately 13%. CDR3 length: 14 residues. CDR1 is SGHVS, CDR2 FQNEAQ, per germline. V was shortened by 0 bases and J by 5 bases, with 8 bases between the two germline ends. The source of the sample is a study of T-cell memory formation after mild COVID-19. Overall study context: Among the donors, TCR clusters were largely specific to each donor.

General observations from the study: Nothing confirmed that second-wave clones peaking on day 37 were specific for SARS-CoV-2. Memory sampled before infection contained some responding clones, suggesting cross-reactive memory joined. CD8+ contracting clones occupied EMRA, while CD4+ ones occupied mainly CM and EM.

The rearrangement links TRBV7-8 to TRBJ2-1; D is undetermined. Sequenced input: PBMCs or a T cell subset sorted from them (not recorded which). The receptor was derived from an adult woman who had mild COVID-19 (a few samples of this study predate the infection). Cell type and time point are not known. The CDR3 sequence is CASSLARTNNEQFF. In DNA, the CDR3 is TGTGCCAGCAGCTTAGCGCGTACGAACAATGAGCAGTTCTTC.